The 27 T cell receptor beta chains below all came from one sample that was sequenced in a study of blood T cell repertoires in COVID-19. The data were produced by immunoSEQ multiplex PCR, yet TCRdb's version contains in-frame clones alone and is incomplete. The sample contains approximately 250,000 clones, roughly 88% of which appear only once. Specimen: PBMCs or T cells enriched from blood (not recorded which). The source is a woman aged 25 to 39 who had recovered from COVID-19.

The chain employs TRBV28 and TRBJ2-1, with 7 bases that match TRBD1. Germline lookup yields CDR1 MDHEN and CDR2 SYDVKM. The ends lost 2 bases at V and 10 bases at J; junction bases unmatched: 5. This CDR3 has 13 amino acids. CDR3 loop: CASSLRQDREQFF. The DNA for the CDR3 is TGTGCCAGCAGTTTACGACAGGACAGGGAGCAGTTCTTC.

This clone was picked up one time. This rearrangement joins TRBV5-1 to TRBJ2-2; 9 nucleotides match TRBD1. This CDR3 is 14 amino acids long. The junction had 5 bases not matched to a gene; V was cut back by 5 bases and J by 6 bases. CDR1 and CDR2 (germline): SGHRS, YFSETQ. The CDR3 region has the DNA TGCGCCAGCAGTCGACAGGGGGATGCCGGGGAGCTGTTTTTT. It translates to CASSRQGDAGELFF. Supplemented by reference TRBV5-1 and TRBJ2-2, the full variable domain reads KAGVTQTPRYLIKTRGQQVTLSCSPISGHRSVSWYQQTPGQGLQFLFEYFSETQRNKGNFPGRFSGRQFSNSRSEMNVSTLELGDSALYLCASSRQGDAGELFFGEGSRLTVL.

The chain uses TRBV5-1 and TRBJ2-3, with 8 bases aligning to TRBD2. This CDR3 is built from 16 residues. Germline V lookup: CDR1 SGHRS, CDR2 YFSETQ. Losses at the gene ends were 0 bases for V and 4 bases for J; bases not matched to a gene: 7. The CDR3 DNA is TGCGCCAGCAGCTTGGTTCAGCGGGAGCTCTCAGATACGCAGTATTTT. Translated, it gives CASSLVQRELSDTQYF.

As DNA, the CDR3 is TGTGCCAGCAGCAACGGTCTTGTGCTGTTGAACACTGAAGCTTTCTTT. It encodes CASSNGLVLLNTEAFF. The rearrangement joins TRBV7-9 to TRBJ1-1; unclear D gene. Germline V CDR1 and CDR2: SEHNR, FQNEAQ (reference sequence). CDR3 size: 16 residues. Between the trimmed V and J ends, which lost 5 bases and 0 bases, there was a span of 16 bases.

The CDR3 nucleotides read TGTGCCAGCAGCCCTTCGGGGACCCTCGGGGGTGAGCAGTTCTTC. Its protein product is CASSPSGTLGGEQFF. The chain links TRBV7-8 to TRBJ2-1; maybe TRBD2 (6 bases). Trimming took 5 bases from V and 9 from J, leaving 20 bases between them. This CDR3 region has 15 residues. Germline V CDR1 and CDR2: SGHVS, FQNEAQ.

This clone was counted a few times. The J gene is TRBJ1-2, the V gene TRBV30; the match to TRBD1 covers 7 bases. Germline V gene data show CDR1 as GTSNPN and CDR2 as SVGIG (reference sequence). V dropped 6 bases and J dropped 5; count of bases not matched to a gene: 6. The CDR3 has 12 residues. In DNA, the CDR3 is TGTGCCTGTCCGGGACAGATGTATGGCTACACCTTC. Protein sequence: CACPGQMYGYTF.

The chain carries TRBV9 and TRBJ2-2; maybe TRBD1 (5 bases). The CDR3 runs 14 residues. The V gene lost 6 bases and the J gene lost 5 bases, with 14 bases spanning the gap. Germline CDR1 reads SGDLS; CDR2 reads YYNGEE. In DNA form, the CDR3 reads TGTGCCAGCACAAATAAAGGGGCGACCGGGGAGCTGTTTTTT. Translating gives CASTNKGATGELFF.

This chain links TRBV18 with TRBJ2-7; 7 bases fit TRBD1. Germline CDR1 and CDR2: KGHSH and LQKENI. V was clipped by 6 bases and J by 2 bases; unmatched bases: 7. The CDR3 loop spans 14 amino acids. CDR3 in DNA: TGTGCCAGCTCGTTAATGGGACAGACCTACGAGCAGTACTTC. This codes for CASSLMGQTYEQYF.

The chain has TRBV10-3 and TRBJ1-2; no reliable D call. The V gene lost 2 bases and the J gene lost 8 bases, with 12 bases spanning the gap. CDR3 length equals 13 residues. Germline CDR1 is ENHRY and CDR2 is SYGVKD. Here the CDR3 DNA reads TGTGCCATCAGTGAGGGCTTGTGGTGGGGCTACACCTTC. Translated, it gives CAISEGLWWGYTF.

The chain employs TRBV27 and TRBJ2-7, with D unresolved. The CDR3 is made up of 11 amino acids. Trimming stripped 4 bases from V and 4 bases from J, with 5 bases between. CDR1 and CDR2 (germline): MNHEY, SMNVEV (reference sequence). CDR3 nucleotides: TGTGCCAGCAGTTCCCCTTACGAGCAGTACTTC. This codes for CASSSPYEQYF.

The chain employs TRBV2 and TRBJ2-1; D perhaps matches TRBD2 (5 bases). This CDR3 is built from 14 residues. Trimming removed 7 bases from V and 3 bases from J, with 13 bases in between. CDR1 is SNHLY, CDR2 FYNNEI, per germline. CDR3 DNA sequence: TGTGCCAGCACCGAGGGAGCGGTCTACAATGAGCAGTTCTTC. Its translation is CASTEGAVYNEQFF.

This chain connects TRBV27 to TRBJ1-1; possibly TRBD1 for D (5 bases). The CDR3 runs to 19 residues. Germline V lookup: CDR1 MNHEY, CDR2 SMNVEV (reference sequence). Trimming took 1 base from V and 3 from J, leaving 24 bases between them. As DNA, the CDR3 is TGTGCCAGCAGTTTATGGGGCGGGGGTCGCAGGGCCTATGACACTGAAGCTTTCTTT. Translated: CASSLWGGGRRAYDTEAFF.

The CDR3 region is CASSPRVAGAVYEQYF. For the CDR3, the DNA is TGTGCCAGCAGTCCCCGGGTAGCGGGAGCAGTTTACGAGCAGTACTTC. The V gene is TRBV27, the J gene TRBJ2-7; TRBD2 matches at 9 bases. The trim removed 5 bases at V and 4 bases at J, leaving 12 bases unmatched. CDR1 is MNHEY, CDR2 SMNVEV, per germline (reference sequence). The CDR3 consists of 16 residues.

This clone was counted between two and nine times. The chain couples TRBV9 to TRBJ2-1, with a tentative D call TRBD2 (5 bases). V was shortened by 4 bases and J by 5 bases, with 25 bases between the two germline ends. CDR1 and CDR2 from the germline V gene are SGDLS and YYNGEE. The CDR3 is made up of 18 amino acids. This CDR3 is CASSNNVEGGLNNNEQFF. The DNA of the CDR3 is TGTGCCAGCAGCAATAACGTCGAGGGCGGACTTAACAACAATGAGCAGTTCTTC.

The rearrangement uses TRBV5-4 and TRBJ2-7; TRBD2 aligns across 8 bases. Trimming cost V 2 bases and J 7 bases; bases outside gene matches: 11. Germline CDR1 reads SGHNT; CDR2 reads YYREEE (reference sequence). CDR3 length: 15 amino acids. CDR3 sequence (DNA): TGTGCCAGCAGCTTAGGGCCGGGGGGGCGAGATGAGCAGTACTTC. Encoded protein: CASSLGPGGRDEQYF.

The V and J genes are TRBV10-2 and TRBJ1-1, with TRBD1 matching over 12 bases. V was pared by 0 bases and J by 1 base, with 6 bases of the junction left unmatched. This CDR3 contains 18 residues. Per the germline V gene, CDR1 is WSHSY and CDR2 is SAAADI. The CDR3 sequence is CASSESGTGGEWNTEAFF. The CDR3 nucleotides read TGCGCCAGCAGTGAGTCGGGGACAGGGGGCGAATGGAACACTGAAGCTTTCTTT.

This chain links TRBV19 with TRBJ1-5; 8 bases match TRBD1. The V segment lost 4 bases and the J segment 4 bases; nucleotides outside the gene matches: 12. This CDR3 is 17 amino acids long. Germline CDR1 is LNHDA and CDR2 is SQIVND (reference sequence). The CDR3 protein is CASSKLDRGGGNQPQHF. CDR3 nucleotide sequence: TGTGCCAGTAGTAAACTCGACAGGGGTGGGGGTAATCAGCCCCAGCATTTT.

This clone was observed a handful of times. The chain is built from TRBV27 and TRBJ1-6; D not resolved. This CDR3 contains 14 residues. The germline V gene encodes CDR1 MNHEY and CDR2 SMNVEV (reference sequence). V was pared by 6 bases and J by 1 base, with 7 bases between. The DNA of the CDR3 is TGTGCCAGCAGCCCCCAGTCCTATAATTCACCCCTCCACTTT. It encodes CASSPQSYNSPLHF.

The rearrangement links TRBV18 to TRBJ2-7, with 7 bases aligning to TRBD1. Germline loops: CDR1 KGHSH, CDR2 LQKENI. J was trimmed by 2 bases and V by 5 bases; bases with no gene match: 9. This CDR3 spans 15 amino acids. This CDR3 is CASSSALGQTYEQYF. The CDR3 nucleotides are TGTGCCAGCTCATCAGCCTTGGGACAGACCTACGAGCAGTACTTC. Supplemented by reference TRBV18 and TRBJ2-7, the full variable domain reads NAGVMQNPRHLVRRRGQEARLRCSPMKGHSHVYWYRQLPEEGLKFMVYLQKENIIDESGMPKERFSAEFPKEGPSILRIQQVVRGDSAAYFCASSSALGQTYEQYFGPGTRLTVT.

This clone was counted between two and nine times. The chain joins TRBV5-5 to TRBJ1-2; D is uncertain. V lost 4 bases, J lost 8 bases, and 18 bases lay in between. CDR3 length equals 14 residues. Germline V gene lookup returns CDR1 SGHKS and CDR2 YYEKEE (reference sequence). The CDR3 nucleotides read TGTGCCAGCAGCCCCCTAGTCGATCTGGTAGGCTACACCTTC. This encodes CASSPLVDLVGYTF.

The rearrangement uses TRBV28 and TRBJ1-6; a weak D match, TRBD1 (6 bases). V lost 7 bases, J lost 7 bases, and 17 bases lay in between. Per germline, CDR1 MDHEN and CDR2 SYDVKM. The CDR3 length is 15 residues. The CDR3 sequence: CASIQGRRPNSPLHF. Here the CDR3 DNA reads TGTGCCAGCATTCAGGGGCGACGGCCAAATTCACCCCTCCACTTT.

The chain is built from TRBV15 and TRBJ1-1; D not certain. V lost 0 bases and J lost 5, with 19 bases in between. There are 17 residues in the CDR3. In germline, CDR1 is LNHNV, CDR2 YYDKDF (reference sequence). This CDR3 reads CATSRDPNRIDGTEAFF. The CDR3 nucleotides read TGTGCCACCAGCAGAGATCCCAATAGGATAGACGGGACTGAAGCTTTCTTT.

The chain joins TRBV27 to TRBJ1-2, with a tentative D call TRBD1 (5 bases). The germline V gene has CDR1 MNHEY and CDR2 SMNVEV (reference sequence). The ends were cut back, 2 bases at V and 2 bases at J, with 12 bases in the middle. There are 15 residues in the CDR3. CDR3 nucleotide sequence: TGTGCCAGCAGTTTAATGTCAGGGAGGAACTATGGCTACACCTTC. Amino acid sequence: CASSLMSGRNYGYTF.

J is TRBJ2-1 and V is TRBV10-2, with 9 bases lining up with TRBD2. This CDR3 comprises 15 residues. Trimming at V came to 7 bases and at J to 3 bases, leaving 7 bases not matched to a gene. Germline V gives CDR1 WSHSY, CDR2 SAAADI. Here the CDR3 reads CASTVSGSFYNEQFF. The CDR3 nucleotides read TGCGCCAGCACCGTTAGCGGGAGCTTCTACAATGAGCAGTTCTTC.

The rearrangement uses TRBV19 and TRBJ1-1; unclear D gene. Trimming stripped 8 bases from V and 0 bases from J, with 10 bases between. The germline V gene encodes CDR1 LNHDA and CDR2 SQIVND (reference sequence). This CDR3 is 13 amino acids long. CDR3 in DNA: TGTGCCAGTGCAACGGAGATGAACACTGAAGCTTTCTTT. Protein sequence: CASATEMNTEAFF.

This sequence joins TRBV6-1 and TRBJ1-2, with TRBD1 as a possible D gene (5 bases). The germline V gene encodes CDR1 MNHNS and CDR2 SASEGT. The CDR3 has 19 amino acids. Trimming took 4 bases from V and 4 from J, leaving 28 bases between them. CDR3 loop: CASSARDGLAGLKVYGYTF. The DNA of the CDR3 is TGTGCCAGCAGTGCTCGAGATGGCTTGGCGGGACTGAAAGTCTATGGCTACACCTTC.

CDR3 in amino acids: CASSPIFPPRGGKNTGELFF. The DNA for the CDR3 is TGCGCCAGCAGCCCCATTTTCCCCCCCCGCGGGGGGAAGAACACCGGGGAGCTGTTTTTT. The J gene is TRBJ2-2, the V gene TRBV5-1; TRBD2 aligns across 8 bases. CDR1 and CDR2 (germline): SGHRS, YFSETQ. The CDR3 length is 20 residues. The V and J ends lost 4 bases and 1 base, in that order; junction bases with no gene match: 18.